Below are 13 T cell receptor beta chains sequenced from a single sample in a study of blood T cell repertoires in COVID-19. Assay used: immunoSEQ multiplex PCR; TCRdb lists only in-frame clones, some missing. This table holds 35,000 to 50,000 clones, over 70% found once. The sample consisted of peripheral blood. Receptor source: a middle-aged woman with acute or convalescent COVID-19.

J is TRBJ1-2 and V is TRBV29-1; D call uncertain. V was pared by 1 base and J by 5 bases, with 11 bases between. CDR3 length: 13 amino acids. The germline V gene encodes CDR1 SQVTM and CDR2 ANQGSEA. CDR3 amino acids: CSVEGGRDYGYTF. For the CDR3, the DNA is TGCAGCGTTGAAGGTGGACGGGATTATGGCTACACCTTC.

This clone was seen a single time. The rearrangement links TRBV7-2 to TRBJ2-7, with unresolved D. CDR1 is SGHTA and CDR2 is FQGNSA in the germline V gene. CDR3 length: 15 amino acids. Deletions cut 4 bases from V and 2 bases from J, with 15 bases between. The DNA for the CDR3 is TGTGCCAGCAGCTCACCCCGGGTCGGAACCTACGAGCAGTACTTC. It yields the protein CASSSPRVGTYEQYF.

This sequence joins TRBV5-1 and TRBJ1-3; D remains unclear. This CDR3 has 13 amino acids. Trimming took off 4 bases at V and 3 bases at J, with 8 bases between the two ends. Germline CDR1 is SGHRS and CDR2 is YFSETQ. CDR3 loop: CASSPEGGNTIYF. In DNA form, the CDR3 reads TGCGCCAGCAGCCCCGAGGGTGGAAACACCATATATTTT.

The chain carries TRBV19 and TRBJ1-5, with TRBD1 identical over 11 bases. V lost 3 bases to trimming and J lost 5 bases; unmatched junction nucleotides: 6. Germline lookup yields CDR1 LNHDA and CDR2 SQIVND (reference sequence). CDR3 length: 16 residues. CDR3 loop: CASSIYRTGGYQPQHF. Written as DNA, the CDR3 is TGTGCCAGTAGTATCTACCGGACAGGGGGCTATCAGCCCCAGCATTTT.

This chain connects TRBV30 to TRBJ1-4; 7 bases map to TRBD1. The V segment lost 5 bases and the J segment 0 bases; nucleotides outside the gene matches: 9. The germline CDR1 and CDR2 sequences are GTSNPN and SVGIG (reference sequence). This CDR3 has 16 amino acids. CDR3 coding DNA: TGTGCCTGGGGACGACAGGGTTACGCAACTAATGAAAAACTGTTTTTT. Translated, it gives CAWGRQGYATNEKLFF.

This clone was seen a few times. This CDR3 is CAWSSDRGTEAFF. Written as DNA, the CDR3 is TGTGCCTGGAGTTCGGACAGGGGTACTGAAGCTTTCTTT. V usage is TRBV30 and J usage is TRBJ1-1; 9 bases agree with TRBD1. The ends lost 2 bases at V and 5 bases at J; junction bases unmatched: 3. There are 13 residues in the CDR3. Germline V gives CDR1 GTSNPN, CDR2 SVGIG (reference sequence).

The chain carries TRBV2 and TRBJ2-4; TRBD2 is a possible D gene (6 bases). CDR1 is SNHLY, CDR2 FYNNEI, per germline. The CDR3 is 17 residues long. Trimming took off 2 bases at V and 2 bases at J, with 16 bases between the two ends. CDR3 nucleotide sequence: TGTGCCAGCAGTGAAAGGTTGAGGGAGGATTCCAAAAACATTCAGTACTTC. Its translation is CASSERLREDSKNIQYF.

V and J are TRBV7-2 and TRBJ2-3; TRBD2 matches 7 bases. Germline V CDR1 and CDR2: SGHTA, FQGNSA. CDR3 size: 16 residues. Trimming removed 2 bases from V and 5 bases from J; junction bases left unmatched: 10. The CDR3 sequence: CASSLIRASGRDTQYF. CDR3 sequence (DNA): TGTGCCAGCAGCTTAATTAGGGCTAGCGGCCGAGATACGCAGTATTTT.

The chain links TRBV7-8 to TRBJ1-6; D gene unclear. Germline CDR1 reads SGHVS; CDR2 reads FQNEAQ. The CDR3 sequence is 15 residues long. Between the trimmed V and J ends, which lost 0 bases and 3 bases, there was a span of 6 bases. CDR3 in amino acids: CASSLAHGYNSPLHF. The CDR3 coding sequence is TGTGCCAGCAGCTTAGCTCACGGCTATAATTCACCCCTCCACTTT. The whole variable domain, remainder taken from reference TRBV7-8 and TRBJ1-6, is GAGVSQSPRYKVAKRGQDVALRCDPISGHVSLFWYQQALGQGPEFLTYFQNEAQLDKSGLPSDRFFAERPEGSVSTLKIQRTQQEDSAVYLCASSLAHGYNSPLHFGNGTRLTVT.

The chain carries TRBV28 and TRBJ1-2; no clear D gene. CDR1 MDHEN and CDR2 SYDVKM come from the germline V gene. V was shortened by 6 bases and J by 8 bases, with 19 bases between the two germline ends. This CDR3 is 14 amino acids long. This CDR3 is CASSVHIPQRGYTF. In DNA form, the CDR3 reads TGTGCCAGCAGCGTACACATACCTCAGCGGGGCTACACCTTC.

The chain recombines TRBV27 with TRBJ2-2; 14 nucleotides agree with TRBD2. Germline V gene data show CDR1 as MNHEY and CDR2 as SMNVEV (reference sequence). The CDR3 extends over 15 amino acids. Unmatched junction bases numbered 7, after V lost 10 bases and J lost 6 bases. The CDR3 bases are TGTGCCACCTCCAGACTAGCGGGAGGGCCCGGGGAGCTGTTTTTT. Its protein is CATSRLAGGPGELFF.

The chain is built from TRBV5-1 and TRBJ2-5, with D possibly matching TRBD1 (6 bases). Germline assignment: CDR1 SGHRS and CDR2 YFSETQ. Between the trimmed V and J ends, which lost 0 bases and 4 bases, there was a span of 13 bases. The CDR3 sequence is 15 residues long. CDR3 bases: TGCGCCAGCAGCTTGGGCAGGGGCGAAGGAGAGACCCAGTACTTC. This translates into CASSLGRGEGETQYF.

This clone turned up a few times. The sample has other DNA sequences that encode this CDR3 too. This chain links TRBV7-9 with TRBJ1-1; no clear D gene. Trimming pared 2 bases from V and 1 base from J, leaving 8 bases between. Per germline, CDR1 SEHNR and CDR2 FQNEAQ (reference sequence). CDR3 size: 14 residues. CDR3 loop: CASSLQAGNTEAFF. In DNA form, the CDR3 reads TGTGCCAGCAGCTTACAAGCAGGGAACACTGAAGCTTTCTTT.